The 15 T cell receptor beta chains below come from one sample, sequenced in a study of T cells after yellow fever vaccination. TCRdb re-called the 5' RACE reads with MiXCR, one entry per CDR3 protein. The table lists around 320,000 distinct CDR3 sequences, about 10% of them singletons. The source was CD4+ T cells sorted from PBMCs, collected 45 days after the yellow fever booster vaccination. The receptors come from a young man who received the YFV17D yellow fever vaccine.

The chain has TRBV12-5 and TRBJ1-5; 8 bases are a match to TRBD1. This CDR3 has 16 amino acids. The germline CDR1 and CDR2 sequences are LGHNT and FRNRAP. V lost 5 bases and J lost 6; bases outside the gene matches: 12. CDR3 protein: CASGGQGDHDFQPQHF. In nucleotides, the CDR3 is TGTGCTAGTGGTGGACAGGGAGACCATGACTTTCAGCCCCAGCATTTT. The full variable domain, in which reference TRBV12-5 and TRBJ1-5 provide the parts outside the CDR3, is DARVTQTPRHKVTEMGQEVTMRCQPILGHNTVFWYRQTMMQGLELLAYFRNRAPLDDSGMPKDRFSAEMPDATLATLKIQPSEPRDSAVYFCASGGQGDHDFQPQHFGDGTRLSIL.

This clonotype occurred a few times. This chain joins TRBV10-3 and TRBJ2-3, with D possibly matching TRBD1 (6 bases). This CDR3 spans 18 amino acids. Germline CDR1 is ENHRY and CDR2 is SYGVKD. Trimming pared 3 bases from V and 0 bases from J, leaving 19 bases between. The CDR3 region is CAISESAEVGTSTDTQYF. CDR3 DNA sequence: TGTGCCATCAGTGAATCAGCGGAAGTCGGGACAAGCACAGATACGCAGTATTTT.

The CDR3 region has the DNA TGTGCCAGCAGCCCCGGCCTGGGTAGACAAGAGACCCAGTACTTC. This translates into CASSPGLGRQETQYF. The chain employs TRBV7-3 and TRBJ2-5; D ambiguous. The CDR3 contains 15 residues. Germline V CDR1 and CDR2: SGHTA, FQGTGA. Trimming stripped 5 bases from V and 2 bases from J, with 15 bases between.

This clonotype appeared a few times. The CDR3 is CASSSDAGEQFF. The DNA of the CDR3 is TGTGCCAGCAGCTCCGATGCCGGTGAGCAGTTCTTC. This chain connects TRBV7-6 to TRBJ2-1; D is unclear. CDR1 and CDR2 (germline): SGHVS, FNYEAQ. The ends were cut back, 4 bases at V and 9 bases at J, with 10 bases in the middle. The CDR3 contains 12 residues.

V is TRBV6-5 and J is TRBJ2-2, with D possibly TRBD1 on 6 matching bases. The V gene's germline CDR1 is MNHEY and CDR2 SVGAGI. Trimming shortened V by 2 bases and J by 7 bases, and 14 bases separated the two germline ends. There are 15 residues in the CDR3. CDR3 DNA sequence: TGTGCCAGCAGTTACGACCAACAGGGATTCGGGGAGCTGTTTTTT. It codes for CASSYDQQGFGELFF.

The rearrangement joins TRBV4-1 to TRBJ2-4; unclear D gene. CDR1 is MGHRA and CDR2 is YSYEKL in the germline V gene. This CDR3 has 15 residues. V lost 3 bases to trimming and J lost 0 bases, with 9 bases between them. The CDR3 region is CASSHSRLAKNIQYF. CDR3 nucleotide sequence: TGCGCCAGCAGCCATAGCAGGCTAGCCAAAAACATTCAGTACTTC.

This sequence joins TRBV30 and TRBJ2-5; 8 nucleotides line up with TRBD2. The V and J ends lost 4 bases and 5 bases, in that order; junction bases with no gene match: 6. Germline assignment: CDR1 GTSNPN and CDR2 SVGIG (reference sequence). The CDR3 consists of 13 residues. In DNA, the CDR3 is TGTGCCTGGAAACATAGCGGGGCTGAGACCCAGTACTTC. Translating it yields CAWKHSGAETQYF.

This clonotype was observed many times. J is TRBJ2-1 and V is TRBV7-2; the D is unclear. Germline assignment: CDR1 SGHTA and CDR2 FQGNSA. There are 14 residues in the CDR3. The V end was cut by 5 bases, the J end by 5 bases, with 13 bases between. DNA of the CDR3: TGTGCCAGCAGCCCAGGCTTTGCGGACAATGAGCAGTTCTTC. Protein: CASSPGFADNEQFF.

This clonotype was recorded a few times. V and J are TRBV6-1 and TRBJ2-5; 9 bases align to TRBD2. The CDR3 spans 14 residues. V shed 7 bases and J 2 bases; nucleotides not matched to a gene: 5. Germline-derived CDR1 and CDR2 are MNHNS and SASEGT. The CDR3 here is CASTASGAQETQYF. CDR3 in DNA: TGTGCCAGCACGGCTAGCGGGGCTCAAGAGACCCAGTACTTC.

This clonotype has at least ten counts. The J gene is TRBJ1-2, the V gene TRBV6-6; the D is unclear. V was shortened by 0 bases and J by 1 base, with 6 bases between the two germline ends. This CDR3 is built from 14 residues. Germline loops: CDR1 MNHNY, CDR2 SVGAGI (reference sequence). CDR3 bases: TGTGCCAGCAGTTACTCCCAGATTAACTATGGCTACACCTTC. Its translation is CASSYSQINYGYTF.

This clonotype was counted at least ten times. The chain joins TRBV6-1 to TRBJ2-2, with 12 bases matching TRBD1. This CDR3 has 15 amino acids. With 6 bases clipped from V and 7 bases from J, the junction kept 6 bases outside the gene matches. The germline CDR1 and CDR2 sequences are MNHNS and SASEGT. The CDR3 protein is CASRGTGGFIGELFF. CDR3 DNA: TGTGCCAGCAGGGGGACAGGGGGCTTTATCGGGGAGCTGTTTTTT.

The table lists this clonotype with a few counts. This chain connects TRBV5-1 to TRBJ1-1; maybe TRBD1 (6 bases). The CDR3 is 15 amino acids. The germline V gene has CDR1 SGHRS and CDR2 YFSETQ. V was clipped by 4 bases and J by 1 base, with 14 bases between them. CDR3 residues: CASSASPGQNTEAFF. CDR3 coding DNA: TGCGCCAGCAGCGCGTCCCCGGGACAGAACACTGAAGCTTTCTTT.

The chain combines TRBV7-2 with TRBJ1-2; TRBD1 might be the D (6 bases). The CDR3 loop spans 14 amino acids. Germline CDR1 reads SGHTA; CDR2 reads FQGNSA. Trimming took 2 bases from V and 7 from J, leaving 14 bases between them. This chain's CDR3 is CASSLTQGLGGYTF. CDR3 nucleotide sequence: TGTGCCAGCAGCTTAACCCAGGGGCTGGGTGGCTACACCTTC.

This clonotype has a handful of counts. The J gene is TRBJ2-3, the V gene TRBV6-6; 9 nucleotides match TRBD1. Trimming cost V 7 bases and J 4 bases; bases outside gene matches: 6. CDR1 and CDR2 from the germline V gene are MNHNY and SVGAGI (reference sequence). There are 14 residues in the CDR3. The CDR3 DNA reads TGTGCCAGCACGTGGGGACAGGGAGCAGATACGCAGTATTTT. This translates into CASTWGQGADTQYF.

V usage is TRBV4-2 and J usage is TRBJ1-5; 7 bases map to TRBD1. The CDR3 has 15 residues. The ends lost 0 bases at V and 7 bases at J; junction bases unmatched: 6. In germline, CDR1 is LGHNA, CDR2 YNFKEQ. The CDR3 is CASSQDDRVWQPQHF. The CDR3 DNA follows: TGTGCCAGCAGCCAAGACGACAGGGTTTGGCAGCCCCAGCATTTT.